This T cell receptor (beta chain) was profiled in a study of T cells after yellow fever vaccination. Via MiXCR, TCRdb re-called the 5' RACE reads, giving one row per CDR3 protein. The data show around 200,000 distinct CDR3 sequences, approximately 11% seen once. The CDR3 has 15 amino acids. Deletions cut 4 bases from V and 4 bases from J, with 16 bases between. Germline V CDR1 and CDR2: SGDLS, YYNGEE. The TCR originated in a man in his late teens or twenties who received the YFV17D yellow fever vaccine. This rearrangement joins TRBV9 to TRBJ2-3, with D perhaps being TRBD1 or TRBD2 (7 bases each). Specimen: CD8+ T cells sorted from PBMCs, collected 15 days after the yellow fever booster vaccination. The CDR3: CASSPEGGGADTQYF. In DNA, the CDR3 is TGTGCCAGCAGCCCCGAGGGAGGGGGCGCAGATACGCAGTATTTT.